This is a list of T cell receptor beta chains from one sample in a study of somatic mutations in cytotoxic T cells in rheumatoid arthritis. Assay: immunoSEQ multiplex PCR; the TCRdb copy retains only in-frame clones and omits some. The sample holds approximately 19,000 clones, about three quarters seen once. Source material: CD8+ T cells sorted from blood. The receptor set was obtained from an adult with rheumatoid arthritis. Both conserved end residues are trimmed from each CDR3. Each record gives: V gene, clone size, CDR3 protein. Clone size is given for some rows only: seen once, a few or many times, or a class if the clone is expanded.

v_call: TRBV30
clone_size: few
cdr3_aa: AWSWTYTEAF

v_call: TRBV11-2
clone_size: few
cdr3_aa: ASSPMNTEAF

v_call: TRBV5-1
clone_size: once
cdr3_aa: ASSSPSNPTRATYEQY

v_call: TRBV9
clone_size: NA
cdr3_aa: ASSAYPGLTRDEQF

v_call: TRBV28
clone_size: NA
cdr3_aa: ASSFVGEETQY

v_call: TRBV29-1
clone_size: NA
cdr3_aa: SVTGSNHEQY

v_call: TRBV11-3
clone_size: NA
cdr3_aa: ASSPRTSFSGELF

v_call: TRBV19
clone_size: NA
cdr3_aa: ASSIDPSYTGELF

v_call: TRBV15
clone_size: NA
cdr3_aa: ATSRDPAGGRGNEQF

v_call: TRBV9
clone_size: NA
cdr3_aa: ASSVWGSGANVLT

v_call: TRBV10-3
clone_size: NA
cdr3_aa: AITDRGGGYT

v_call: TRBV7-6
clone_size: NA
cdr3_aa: ASSLGGGGETQY

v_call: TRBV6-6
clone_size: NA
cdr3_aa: ASSYGGQNTEAF

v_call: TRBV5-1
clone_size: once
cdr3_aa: ASVGGTEQF

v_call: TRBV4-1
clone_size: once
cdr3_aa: ASSQATGWAVEQY

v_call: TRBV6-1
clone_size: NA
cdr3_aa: ATGYEQY

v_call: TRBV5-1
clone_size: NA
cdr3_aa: ASKEFGGMGSYEQY

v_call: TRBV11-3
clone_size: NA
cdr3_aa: ASSLAGNHNEQF

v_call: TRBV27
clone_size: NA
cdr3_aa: ASSPPGSNGYT

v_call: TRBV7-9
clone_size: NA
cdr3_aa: ASSFGGGSYEQY

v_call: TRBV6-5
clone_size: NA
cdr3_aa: ASSAYGPSSNEQF

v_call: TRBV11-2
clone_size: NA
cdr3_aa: ASSLRSSSGNYYNEQF

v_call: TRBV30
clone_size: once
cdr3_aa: ALAAGEQY

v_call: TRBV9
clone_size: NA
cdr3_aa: ASSVGSGGQTQY

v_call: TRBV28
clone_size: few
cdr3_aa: ASSPDREHGELF

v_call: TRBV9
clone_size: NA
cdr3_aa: ASSVGGVDYEQY

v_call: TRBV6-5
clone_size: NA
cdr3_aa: ASSYGDYGYT

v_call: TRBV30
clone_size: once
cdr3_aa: AWRIPGTGWVNTEAF

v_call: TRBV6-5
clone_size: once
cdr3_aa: ASSRPAGGGYEQY

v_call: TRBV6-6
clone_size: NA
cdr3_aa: ASSYGRSSYEQY

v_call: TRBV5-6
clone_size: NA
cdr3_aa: ASSVPTFSPESYNEQF

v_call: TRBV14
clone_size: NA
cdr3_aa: ASSQGFRMGYEQY

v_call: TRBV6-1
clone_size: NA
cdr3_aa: ASSEWLAGDQETQY

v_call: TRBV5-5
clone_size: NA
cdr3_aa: ASSYTGDEQY

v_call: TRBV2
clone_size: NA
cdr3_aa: ARSGANVLT

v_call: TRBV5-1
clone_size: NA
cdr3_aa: ASSPREGGTEAF

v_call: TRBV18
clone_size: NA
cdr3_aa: ASSPSRDYPKL

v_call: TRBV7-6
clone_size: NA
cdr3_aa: ASSLGAINEQF

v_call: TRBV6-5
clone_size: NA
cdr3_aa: ASSYSSLADANEQF

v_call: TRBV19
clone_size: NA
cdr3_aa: ASSMLLRNEQF

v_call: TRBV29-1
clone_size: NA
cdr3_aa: SVEVPTLGEVEAF

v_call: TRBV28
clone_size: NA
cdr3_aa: ASSSHPGPDYEQY

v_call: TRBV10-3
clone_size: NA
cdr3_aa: AIKLSGQGNTEAF

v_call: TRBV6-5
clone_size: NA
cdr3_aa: ASFKTGFRGETQY